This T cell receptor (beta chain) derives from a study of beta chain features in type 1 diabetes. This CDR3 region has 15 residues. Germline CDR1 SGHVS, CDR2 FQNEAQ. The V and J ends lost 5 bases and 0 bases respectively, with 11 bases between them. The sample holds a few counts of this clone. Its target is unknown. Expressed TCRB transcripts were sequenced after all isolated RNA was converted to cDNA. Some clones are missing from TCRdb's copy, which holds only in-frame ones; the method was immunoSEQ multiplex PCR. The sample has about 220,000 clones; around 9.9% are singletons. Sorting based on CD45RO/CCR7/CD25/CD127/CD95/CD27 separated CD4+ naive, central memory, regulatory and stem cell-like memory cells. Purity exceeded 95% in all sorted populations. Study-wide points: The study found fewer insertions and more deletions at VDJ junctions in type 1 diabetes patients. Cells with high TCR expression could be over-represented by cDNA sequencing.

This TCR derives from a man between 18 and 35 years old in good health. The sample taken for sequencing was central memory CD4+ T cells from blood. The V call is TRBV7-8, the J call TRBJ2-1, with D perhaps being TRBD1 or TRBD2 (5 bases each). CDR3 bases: TGTGCCAGCAGCGCCTGGGGGAGCTCCTACAATGAGCAGTTCTTC. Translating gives CASSAWGSSYNEQFF.